This T cell receptor (beta chain) was sequenced during a study of blood T cell repertoires in COVID-19. On the study more broadly: Both acute and convalescent COVID-19 samples were obtained from the United States, Italy and Spain.

TCRdb's copy holds only in-frame clones and misses some; the assay was immunoSEQ multiplex PCR. The table has 210,000 or so clones, almost 90% seen once. In germline, CDR1 is SGHRS, CDR2 YFSETQ. The CDR3 totals 15 residues. Trimming shortened V by 4 bases and J by 6 bases, and 17 bases separated the two germline ends. The clonotype originates from a woman aged 55-70 years with acute or convalescent COVID-19. Sequencing input: peripheral blood. The chain carries TRBV5-1 and TRBJ2-1, with D hard to call. CDR3 in amino acids: CASSPATSSSNEQFF. Here the CDR3 DNA reads TGCGCCAGCAGCCCCGCAACGTCGTCTAGCAATGAGCAGTTCTTC.